This entry lists 19 T cell receptor beta chains sequenced from one sample in a study of response to subunit inactivated influenza vaccine. TCRdb called the RT-PCR reads again in MiXCR, with one record for every CDR3 protein. This sample has almost 250,000 distinct CDR3 sequences; 10% to 15% occur once, and the top ten carry approximately 8.3%. The starting material was non-naive T cells sorted from PBMCs, obtained 14 to 15 days before vaccination. These receptors originate from a man aged 45-60 years who received an inactivated influenza vaccine.

The V gene is TRBV12-3 or TRBV12-4, the J gene TRBJ2-3, with no clear D. CDR3 length equals 12 residues. Between the trimmed V and J ends, which lost 6 bases and 6 bases, there was a span of 10 bases. The CDR3 DNA reads as TGTGCCAGCAGCTCGGTTCCCGATACGCAGTATTTT. Amino acid sequence: CASSSVPDTQYF.

This clonotype occurred a few times. J is TRBJ2-2 and V is TRBV12-3 or TRBV12-4; D possibly corresponds to TRBD1 (7 bases). Trimming removed 4 bases from V and 4 bases from J, with 10 bases in between. This CDR3 contains 14 residues. In nucleotides, the CDR3 is TGTGCCAGCAGTTCAGGGGGGAGCACCGGGGAGCTGTTTTTT. Amino acids: CASSSGGSTGELFF.

The J gene is TRBJ1-3, the V gene TRBV12-3 or TRBV12-4; the D gene is possibly TRBD1 (5 bases). The V end lost 7 bases, the J end lost 3 bases, and 16 bases lay between the germline ends. There are 15 residues in the CDR3. The CDR3 spells CASITGHNFGNTIYF. In nucleotides, the CDR3 is TGTGCCAGCATCACGGGGCACAATTTTGGAAACACCATATATTTT.

The V gene is TRBV3-1, the J gene TRBJ2-5, with 10 nucleotides matching TRBD2. This CDR3 is built from 18 residues. With V trimmed by 7 bases and J by 0 bases, 14 bases remained unmatched. Germline CDR1 LGHDT, CDR2 YNNKEL (reference sequence). In DNA, the CDR3 is TGTGCCAGCAACAATTGGGGGGCTAGCGGGGGAGACCAAGAGACCCAGTACTTC. Amino acids: CASNNWGASGGDQETQYF.

V and J are TRBV5-1 and TRBJ2-5, with D hard to call. V lost 4 bases, J lost 1 base, and 11 bases lay in between. The germline gives CDR1 SGHRS, CDR2 YFSETQ. The CDR3 has 14 amino acids. In DNA, the CDR3 is TGCGCCAGCAGCCCCCAGGACCCCCAAGAGACCCAGTACTTC. It codes for CASSPQDPQETQYF.

This clonotype was found many times. The chain employs TRBV10-3 and TRBJ2-1; the D is unclear. The germline V gene has CDR1 ENHRY and CDR2 SYGVKD. Between the trimmed V and J ends, which lost 3 bases and 6 bases, there was a span of 6 bases. The CDR3 has 12 amino acids. The DNA of the CDR3 is TGTGCCATCAGTGAAACAGTCAATGAGCAGTTCTTC. Protein sequence: CAISETVNEQFF.

Only a few counts were recorded for this clonotype. This chain connects TRBV28 to TRBJ1-6, with D tentatively TRBD1 (5 bases). Germline V gene lookup returns CDR1 MDHEN and CDR2 SYDVKM. CDR3 length equals 14 residues. The ends were cut back, 6 bases at V and 6 bases at J, with 12 bases in the middle. Here the CDR3 DNA reads TGTGCCAGCAGGTCGGGGGGGTCTAATTCACCCCTCCACTTT. Its translation: CASRSGGSNSPLHF.

The chain combines TRBV5-5 with TRBJ1-3, with a tentative D call TRBD1 (5 bases). Germline V gives CDR1 SGHKS, CDR2 YYEKEE (reference sequence). Trimming took off 4 bases at V and 2 bases at J, with 19 bases between the two ends. The CDR3 length is 17 residues. The CDR3 DNA sequence: TGTGCCAGCAGCATAGCTACTTACGGGACGACTGGAAACACCATATATTTT. It translates to CASSIATYGTTGNTIYF.

At least ten counts were recorded for this clonotype. In nucleotides, the CDR3 is TGTGCCAGCACCCTGACAGGGCGAGGGAACACTGAAGCTTTCTTT. This encodes CASTLTGRGNTEAFF. The chain recombines TRBV6-1 with TRBJ1-1; 7 bases are a match to TRBD1. This CDR3 is built from 15 residues. The V segment lost 7 bases and the J segment 1 base; nucleotides outside the gene matches: 9. Germline lookup yields CDR1 MNHNS and CDR2 SASEGT.

This clonotype was observed a few times. The V and J genes are TRBV19 and TRBJ1-3; D is unclear. CDR3 length: 17 amino acids. Trimming removed 4 bases from V and 0 bases from J, with 16 bases in between. The germline V gene has CDR1 LNHDA and CDR2 SQIVND (reference sequence). The CDR3 here is CASSKSRHGFSGNTIYF. In DNA form, the CDR3 reads TGTGCCAGTAGTAAGTCGAGACATGGGTTCTCTGGAAACACCATATATTTT.

This clonotype was found a few times. V and J are TRBV27 and TRBJ1-1, with 8 positions matching TRBD1. The J segment lost 0 bases and the V segment lost 5 bases, leaving 5 bases of the junction unmatched. The germline gives CDR1 MNHEY, CDR2 SMNVEV (reference sequence). This CDR3 region has 15 residues. The CDR3, as DNA: TGTGCCAGCAGTGCCAGGGGGCGGTTGAACACTGAAGCTTTCTTT. Translated, it gives CASSARGRLNTEAFF.

A few counts support this clonotype. The V gene is TRBV5-4, the J gene TRBJ2-3, with 8 nucleotides matching TRBD2. This CDR3 is built from 17 residues. Looked up from germline, CDR1 is SGHNT and CDR2 is YYREEE (reference sequence). J gave up 0 bases and V 5 bases, and 11 bases lay outside the gene matches. The CDR3 nucleotides read TGTGCCAGCAGGTCCGGGAGGGGCGGGAGTAGCACAGATACGCAGTATTTT. Its translation is CASRSGRGGSSTDTQYF.

This clonotype was counted at least ten times. The V and J genes are TRBV5-5 and TRBJ2-1; TRBD2 matches 11 bases. J gave up 3 bases and V 0 bases, and 2 bases lay outside the gene matches. The CDR3 has 16 residues. The germline gives CDR1 SGHKS, CDR2 YYEKEE (reference sequence). The CDR3 DNA reads as TGTGCCAGCAGCTTGGAAGGGACTAGCGGCTACAATGAGCAGTTCTTC. It yields the protein CASSLEGTSGYNEQFF. Combining the CDR3 with reference TRBV5-5 and TRBJ2-1 gives the whole variable domain DAGVTQSPTHLIKTRGQQVTLRCSPISGHKSVSWYQQVLGQGPQFIFQYYEKEERGRGNFPDRFSARQFPNYSSELNVNALLLGDSALYLCASSLEGTSGYNEQFFGPGTRLTVL.

This clonotype was counted between two and nine times. The V gene is TRBV28, the J gene TRBJ1-2; D unclear. Per germline, CDR1 MDHEN and CDR2 SYDVKM. The CDR3 sequence is 16 residues long. Trimming removed 4 bases from V and 2 bases from J, with 17 bases in between. CDR3 amino acids: CASSSGWLRKNYGYTF. CDR3 DNA sequence: TGTGCCAGCAGTTCTGGGTGGCTTCGGAAAAACTATGGCTACACCTTC.

The chain recombines TRBV12-3 or TRBV12-4 with TRBJ1-1; D may be TRBD1 (6 bases). The ends were cut back, 10 bases at V and 7 bases at J, with 13 bases in the middle. The CDR3 sequence is 11 residues long. CDR3 nucleotide sequence: TGTGCCACTGCTCTGACAGGTGAAGCTTTCTTT. Translated, it gives CATALTGEAFF.

This clonotype was observed a few times. The chain joins TRBV5-1 to TRBJ2-5; tentative D call: TRBD2 (5 bases). This CDR3 comprises 13 residues. Germline V gene lookup returns CDR1 SGHRS and CDR2 YFSETQ. Trimming left V 1 base short and J 5 bases short, with 9 bases between. The CDR3 sequence: CASSLTSLETQYF. CDR3 DNA: TGCGCCAGCAGCTTGACTAGTTTGGAGACCCAGTACTTC.

This clonotype was detected a few times. The chain carries TRBV2 and TRBJ2-3; 11 positions match TRBD2. The germline gives CDR1 SNHLY, CDR2 FYNNEI. This CDR3 has 14 amino acids. After removal of 6 bases from V and 4 bases from J, the junction contained 3 bases not matched to a gene. Here the CDR3 DNA reads TGTGCCAGCAGGGGACTAGCGGTGGCAGATACGCAGTATTTT. Residues: CASRGLAVADTQYF.

This clonotype was detected many times. The chain joins TRBV29-1 to TRBJ2-3, with 15 bases identical to TRBD2. The CDR3 extends over 14 amino acids. With V trimmed by 7 bases and J by 4 bases, 3 bases remained unmatched. Germline lookup yields CDR1 SQVTM and CDR2 ANQGSEA. As DNA, the CDR3 is TGCAGCGCAGGACTAGCGGGGGGGGCAGATACGCAGTATTTT. This sequence encodes CSAGLAGGADTQYF.

V gene TRBV4-3 combines with J gene TRBJ1-2; 8 positions match TRBD1. Germline assignment: CDR1 LGHNA and CDR2 YSLEER. The V and J ends lost 3 bases and 10 bases, in that order; junction bases with no gene match: 7. This CDR3 has 13 amino acids. This CDR3 is CASSHRSGQVYTF. In DNA, the CDR3 is TGCGCCAGCAGCCATCGTTCGGGACAGGTCTACACCTTC.